This TCR beta chain was sequenced during a study of Ad26.COV2.S vaccination and SARS-CoV-2 variants. Overall study findings and caveats: Greater spike-specific TCR breadth was seen in vaccine recipients than in placebo recipients.

A note on this clone: Its target is unknown.

Assay: immunoSEQ multiplex PCR; the TCRdb copy retains only in-frame clones and omits some. The sample includes about 680,000 clones, roughly 90% seen only once; the top ten take about 1.5%. Treatment denoted: roughly 18 received Ad26.COV2.S at low or high dose, single or two shots; about 5 received placebo; per-sample allocation not given. Sampling was performed 63 days after the first vaccine or placebo injection. This receptor was identified in a person between 18 and 65 years old who received the Ad26.COV2.S COVID-19 vaccine or a placebo. Source: peripheral blood, taken in a trial of Ad26.COV2.S vaccine versus placebo.

This CDR3 reads CASSDTPGLLVPDTQYF. The CDR3 DNA sequence: TGTGCCAGTAGTGATACACCGGGACTCCTTGTCCCGGATACGCAGTATTTT. The chain uses TRBV19 and TRBJ2-3, with D maybe TRBD2 (6 bases). This CDR3 has 17 residues. The V gene's germline CDR1 is LNHDA and CDR2 SQIVND (reference sequence). Deletions cut 5 bases from V and 6 bases from J, with 24 bases between.